This T cell receptor (beta chain) was identified in a study of T-cell reconstitution after alpha-beta-depleted transplantation in children. For TCRbeta, the library was prepared with unique molecular identifiers. Via MiXCR, TCRdb re-called the PCR reads, giving one row per CDR3 protein. The table shows approximately 270,000 distinct CDR3 sequences, with roughly a quarter occurring only once. This clonotype appeared a few times. Its antigen remains unidentified. Findings and caveats of the study: Recipient T cells and thymic progenitors that survived gave rise to the high TCRbeta diversity observed at day 60 in some patients. T-cell numbers and diversity one year post-transplant derived largely from freshly generated T cells.

Germline V lookup: CDR1 SNHLY, CDR2 FYNNEI. J lost 6 bases, V lost 3 bases, and 7 bases had no gene match. The CDR3 consists of 14 residues. This TCR came from a female patient aged 2-9 years who had a stem cell transplant for congenital amegakaryocytic thrombocytopenia, so the T cells may come from the graft donor. J is TRBJ2-5 and V is TRBV2, with 7 positions matching TRBD1. The specimen comprised PBMCs, mostly from graft donor cells, sampled 360 days after TCRalphabeta/CD19-depleted stem cell transplant. The CDR3, as DNA: TGTGCCAGCAGTGATGAGGGACAGAGACAGACCCAGTACTTC. It yields the protein CASSDEGQRQTQYF.